The clone carrying this T cell receptor (beta chain) appeared a few times. Its antigen remains unidentified. The sample is drawn from a study of CD8 T cells in ankylosing spondylitis. The study's findings and limits: Roughly eight highly homologous variants made up a TCR beta motif that seemed to typify ankylosing spondylitis blood.

TCRdb re-derived calls from the 5' RACE reads in MiXCR, one entry per CDR3 protein. The sample yields a few hundred thousand distinct CDR3 sequences, less than 25% seen once. The clonotype comes from a female donor with ankylosing spondylitis or in good health (not recorded which). The material sequenced was blood, either unsorted or a sorted T cell fraction (not recorded which).

This CDR3 reads CSAETGTGANVLTF. DNA of the CDR3: TGCAGTGCGGAGACAGGGACTGGGGCCAACGTCCTGACTTTC. This chain links TRBV20-1 with TRBJ2-6; 7 bases agree with TRBD1. The CDR3 is made up of 14 amino acids. Unmatched junction bases numbered 4, after V lost 6 bases and J lost 2 bases. Germline V gene sequence: CDR1 DFQATT, CDR2 SNEGSKA (reference sequence).